What follows are 27 T cell receptor beta chains derived from one specimen sequenced in a study of PD-1 blockade in mismatch repair-deficient tumors. Measured with immunoSEQ multiplex PCR; TCRdb has only the in-frame clones, and not every one. The repertoire consists of 80,000 to 100,000 clones, with 81% occurring once and the leading ten covering roughly 2.6%. This material consisted of peripheral blood, taken 12 weeks after starting pembrolizumab. The receptors shown here come from an adult with mismatch repair-deficient cancer.

The chain has TRBV7-6 and TRBJ2-5; 9 bases are shared with TRBD1. Losses at the gene ends were 5 bases for V and 5 bases for J; bases not matched to a gene: 12. The CDR3 totals 16 residues. Germline assignment: CDR1 SGHVS and CDR2 FNYEAQ. The CDR3 bases are TGTGCCAGCAGCCCTCGATCGGGGACAGGGAGGGAGACCCAGTACTTC. Translating it yields CASSPRSGTGRETQYF.

This chain connects TRBV11-2 to TRBJ2-1, with D uncertain. This CDR3 is built from 17 residues. Trimming took off 5 bases at V and 2 bases at J, with 19 bases between the two ends. Germline V gene data show CDR1 as SGHAT and CDR2 as FQNNGV. The CDR3 DNA is TGTGCCAGCAGCCCGAGCCAGACTCCGCTTACCTACAATGAGCAGTTCTTC. This sequence encodes CASSPSQTPLTYNEQFF.

The genes are TRBV11-1 and TRBJ1-2, with 8 bases matching TRBD1. There are 15 residues in the CDR3. CDR1 and CDR2 (germline): SGHAT, FQDESV (reference sequence). The J segment lost 4 bases and the V segment lost 5 bases, leaving 9 bases of the junction unmatched. The CDR3 nucleotides read TGTGCCAGCAGCCCGGGACAGGCCATTCTCTATGGCTACACCTTC. Protein sequence: CASSPGQAILYGYTF. Full variable domain (missing parts from reference TRBV11-1 and TRBJ1-2): EAEVAQSPRYKITEKSQAVAFWCDPISGHATLYWYRQILGQGPELLVQFQDESVVDDSQLPKDRFSAERLKGVDSTLKIQPAELGDSAMYLCASSPGQAILYGYTFGSGTRLTVV.

The table lists this clone with a few counts. V and J are TRBV6-1 and TRBJ1-5; TRBD1 aligns across 8 bases. CDR3 length equals 14 residues. J was trimmed by 5 bases and V by 6 bases; bases with no gene match: 6. Germline V gene lookup returns CDR1 MNHNS and CDR2 SASEGT. CDR3 DNA sequence: TGTGCCAGCAGGGGCTCAGGGGGCGATCAGCCCCAGCATTTT. It codes for CASRGSGGDQPQHF.

In this sample, this clone turned up once. This rearrangement joins TRBV7-3 to TRBJ2-3; 9 nucleotides line up with TRBD2. The J segment lost 2 bases and the V segment lost 4 bases, leaving 7 bases of the junction unmatched. CDR3 length equals 16 residues. CDR1 is SGHTA, CDR2 FQGTGA, per germline. The CDR3 nucleotides read TGTGCCAGCAGCTCCGGACTAGCGAGAGACACAGATACGCAGTATTTT. Its translation is CASSSGLARDTDTQYF.

V is TRBV25-1 and J is TRBJ2-5; D unresolved. The CDR3 consists of 16 residues. Trimming stripped 4 bases from V and 5 bases from J, with 20 bases between. Germline lookup yields CDR1 MGHDK and CDR2 SYGVNS. The CDR3 sequence is CASSVSKIRTGETQYF. The CDR3 nucleotides read TGTGCCAGCAGTGTTTCAAAGATACGAACCGGGGAGACCCAGTACTTC.

The chain carries TRBV7-9 and TRBJ1-5; no definite D call. Deletions cut 4 bases from V and 5 bases from J, with 6 bases between. Germline V gene data show CDR1 as SEHNR and CDR2 as FQNEAQ (reference sequence). The CDR3 has 12 residues. The CDR3 region is CASSYSDQPQHF. Written as DNA, the CDR3 is TGTGCCAGCAGCTATTCTGATCAGCCCCAGCATTTT.

J is TRBJ1-5 and V is TRBV6-1; 8 bases are a match to TRBD1. The V gene end was trimmed by 2 bases and the J gene end by 6 bases; junction bases not matched to a gene: 6. Germline values: CDR1 MNHNS, CDR2 SASEGT. This CDR3 is 15 amino acids long. CDR3 DNA sequence: TGTGCCAGCAGTGAAAGGGGTCAGGGGGCTCAGCCCCAGCATTTT. Encoded protein: CASSERGQGAQPQHF.

This sequence joins TRBV19 and TRBJ2-7, with 12 bases that match TRBD2. The V segment lost 6 bases and the J segment 4 bases; nucleotides outside the gene matches: 4. Germline V CDR1 and CDR2: LNHDA, SQIVND (reference sequence). This CDR3 has 14 amino acids. In DNA, the CDR3 is TGTGCCAGTAGGACTAGCGGGAGAGGATACGAGCAGTACTTC. This codes for CASRTSGRGYEQYF.

The chain combines TRBV7-6 with TRBJ1-2, with a possible D match to TRBD1 (6 bases). The CDR3 consists of 15 residues. V lost 5 bases, J lost 5 bases, and 18 bases lay in between. Per germline, CDR1 SGHVS and CDR2 FNYEAQ. The CDR3, as DNA: TGTGCCAGCAGCCCCTCCGGACAGCCCTATTATGGCTACACCTTC. It specifies CASSPSGQPYYGYTF.

The chain couples TRBV5-1 to TRBJ2-1, with TRBD1 matching over 11 bases. The CDR3 length is 16 residues. Germline lookup yields CDR1 SGHRS and CDR2 YFSETQ. The ends lost 5 bases at V and 5 bases at J; junction bases unmatched: 9. The DNA of the CDR3 is TGCGCCAGCAGTTACCGGGACAGGGGGATAAACAATGAGCAGTTCTTC. This gives the protein CASSYRDRGINNEQFF.

The chain recombines TRBV7-8 with TRBJ2-1; 8 positions match TRBD2. The CDR3 runs to 16 residues. V was clipped by 0 bases and J by 5 bases; unmatched bases: 6. Looked up from germline, CDR1 is SGHVS and CDR2 is FQNEAQ. The CDR3 loop is CASSLAEVAGNNEQFF. The CDR3 nucleotides read TGTGCCAGCAGCTTAGCGGAGGTAGCGGGGAACAATGAGCAGTTCTTC.

The rearrangement uses TRBV5-1 and TRBJ2-6; 12 nucleotides match TRBD1. The CDR3 has 20 amino acids. Germline CDR1 reads SGHRS; CDR2 reads YFSETQ. With V trimmed by 6 bases and J by 0 bases, 13 bases remained unmatched. The DNA for the CDR3 is TGCGCCAGCACACCGGGACAGGGGGCAATCGTTGTCTCTGGGGCCAACGTCCTGACTTTC. Translation gives CASTPGQGAIVVSGANVLTF.

The chain joins TRBV30 to TRBJ2-7, with D possibly TRBD1 on 6 matching bases. The CDR3 is made up of 15 amino acids. V was cut by 0 bases and J by 0 bases, with 12 bases left in between. Looked up from germline, CDR1 is GTSNPN and CDR2 is SVGIG (reference sequence). The CDR3 sequence is CAWSVRGSSSYEQYF. CDR3 bases: TGTGCCTGGAGTGTAAGGGGGTCGAGCTCCTACGAGCAGTACTTC.

This rearrangement joins TRBV5-6 to TRBJ1-1, with D uncertain. This CDR3 has 12 residues. In germline, CDR1 is SGHDT, CDR2 YYEEEE. The germline V and J ends were trimmed by 2 bases and 7 bases, with 9 bases remaining between them. The CDR3 region is CASSFRKSEAFF. The CDR3 DNA reads TGTGCCAGCAGCTTCCGTAAAAGTGAAGCTTTCTTT.

A note on this clone: The junction differs from germline at one of its ends, possibly a read error. This chain connects TRBV2 to TRBJ1-4, with 7 bases that match TRBD1. CDR1 and CDR2 from the germline V gene are SNHLY and FYNNEI. This CDR3 is built from 11 residues. CDR3 sequence: CASSEGTDVSF. The CDR3 nucleotides are TGTGCCAGCAGTGAGGGGACAGACGTCTCTTTT.

This chain connects TRBV9 to TRBJ1-1; no definite D call. CDR3 size: 14 residues. Trimming cost V 1 base and J 1 base, with 8 bases left between them. The germline V gene encodes CDR1 SGDLS and CDR2 YYNGEE. The CDR3 is CASSVISENTEAFF. CDR3 DNA sequence: TGTGCCAGCAGCGTAATTAGCGAGAACACTGAAGCTTTCTTT. The full variable domain, in which reference TRBV9 and TRBJ1-1 provide the parts outside the CDR3, is DSGVTQTPKHLITATGQRVTLRCSPRSGDLSVYWYQQSLDQGLQFLIQYYNGEERAKGNILERFSAQQFPDLHSELNLSSLELGDSALYFCASSVISENTEAFFGQGTRLTVV.

The chain links TRBV29-1 to TRBJ1-1; no reliable D call. Trimming removed 5 bases at V and 2 bases at J, with 9 bases between. The CDR3 length is 12 residues. Per the germline V gene, CDR1 is SQVTM and CDR2 is ANQGSEA. CDR3 region: CSVIVSNTEAFF. The CDR3 DNA follows: TGCAGCGTTATTGTGTCAAACACTGAAGCTTTCTTT.

The chain is built from TRBV5-1 and TRBJ2-7, with D unresolved. The CDR3 consists of 14 residues. The V gene lost 3 bases and the J gene lost 5 bases, with 15 bases spanning the gap. The germline V gene encodes CDR1 SGHRS and CDR2 YFSETQ. CDR3 region: CASSSSLRKDEQYF. Written as DNA, the CDR3 is TGCGCCAGCAGCTCCTCCCTAAGGAAGGACGAGCAGTACTTC.

The rearrangement links TRBV6-6 to TRBJ1-1; no firm D call. CDR3 length equals 11 residues. Germline V gene data show CDR1 as MNHNY and CDR2 as SVGAGI (reference sequence). V was cut by 5 bases and J by 1 base, with 2 bases left in between. CDR3 DNA: TGTGCCAGCAGTGAGAACACTGAAGCTTTCTTT. Translation gives CASSENTEAFF.

V gene TRBV28 combines with J gene TRBJ1-4, with D perhaps matching TRBD1 (5 bases). The CDR3 covers 15 residues. Germline CDR1 MDHEN, CDR2 SYDVKM. Deletions cut 6 bases from V and 4 bases from J, with 15 bases between. The CDR3 here is CASSTRGTYNEKLFF. DNA of the CDR3: TGTGCCAGCAGCACCCGGGGGACCTATAATGAAAAACTGTTTTTT. Complete variable domain (other parts from reference TRBV28 and TRBJ1-4): DVKVTQSSRYLVKRTGEKVFLECVQDMDHENMFWYRQDPGLGLRLIYFSYDVKMKEKGDIPEGYSVSREKKERFSLILESASTNQTSMYLCASSTRGTYNEKLFFGSGTQLSVL.

The rearrangement uses TRBV7-2 and TRBJ2-1; D might be TRBD1 (6 bases). This CDR3 is built from 16 residues. Germline values: CDR1 SGHTA, CDR2 FQGNSA. Trimming cost V 3 bases and J 6 bases, with 18 bases left between them. CDR3 DNA: TGTGCCAGCAGCTTCTACGGGACACCCCCCTCCAATGAGCAGTTCTTC. It is translated as CASSFYGTPPSNEQFF.

A remark on this clone: One end of the junction varies from germline; a read error may be responsible. The chain recombines TRBV5-3 with TRBJ2-7; 9 nucleotides agree with TRBD2. TRBV5-3 belongs to the ORF category, with a function that is uncertain. The CDR3 loop spans 15 amino acids. The CDR3 sequence is CASSLASGRPSEQYF. DNA for the CDR3: TGTGCCAGCAGCTTGGCAAGCGGGAGGCCCTCCGAGCAGTACTTC.

The rearrangement uses TRBV2 and TRBJ2-5; TRBD2 might be the D (6 bases). The germline CDR1 and CDR2 sequences are SNHLY and FYNNEI. Trimming shortened V by 7 bases and J by 5 bases, and 14 bases separated the two germline ends. This CDR3 region has 13 residues. CDR3 coding DNA: TGTGCCAGCAACTCGCGGGATTGGGAGACCCAGTACTTC. This translates into CASNSRDWETQYF.

The V call is TRBV19, the J call TRBJ1-2; D unclear. Germline CDR1 is LNHDA and CDR2 is SQIVND (reference sequence). Trimming took off 4 bases at V and 7 bases at J, with 7 bases between the two ends. The CDR3 consists of 11 residues. The CDR3 nucleotides are TGTGCCAGTAGTACTGGAGTTGGCTACACCTTC. Translated, it gives CASSTGVGYTF.

The V and J genes are TRBV7-9 and TRBJ2-7, with D possibly TRBD2 on 6 matching bases. This CDR3 spans 15 amino acids. The germline CDR1 and CDR2 sequences are SEHNR and FQNEAQ (reference sequence). The V end was cut by 5 bases, the J end by 2 bases, with 16 bases between. The CDR3 nucleotides read TGTGCCAGCAGCCCCCCAGGGACTGTGCCCTACGAGCAGTACTTC. Its translation: CASSPPGTVPYEQYF.

The chain has TRBV11-3 and TRBJ2-3, with a tentative D call TRBD2 (5 bases). Germline V gene data show CDR1 as SGHNT and CDR2 as YENEEA. The CDR3 loop spans 13 amino acids. Trimming took 11 bases from V and 1 from J, leaving 13 bases between them. In DNA, the CDR3 is TGTGCCGCAGCACTTAGCGGCACAGATACGCAGTATTTT. Encoded protein: CAAALSGTDTQYF.